Given below is one TCR beta chain in context. A much larger clone lies one base from this, so it may be a read error. A second PCR of roughly 7 to 11 cycles used a sample-barcoded 5' primer and a J-beta primer mix. Via MiXCR, TCRdb re-called the 5' RACE reads, giving one row per CDR3 protein. Altogether about 700,000 distinct CDR3 sequences are present, roughly 30% being singletons, with the ten largest covering roughly 14%. The data were taken from a study of blood T cells in healthy people across ages. Germline V lookup: CDR1 DFQATT, CDR2 SNEGSKA (reference sequence). The CDR3 has 13 residues. The sample was blood. The V and J genes are TRBV20-1 and TRBJ1-1; D is unclear. The clonotype comes from an elderly woman in good health. The CDR3 here is CSAVEQRTTEAFF. CDR3 sequence (DNA): TGCAGCGCCGTGGAACAGAGGACCACTGAAGCTTTCTTT.